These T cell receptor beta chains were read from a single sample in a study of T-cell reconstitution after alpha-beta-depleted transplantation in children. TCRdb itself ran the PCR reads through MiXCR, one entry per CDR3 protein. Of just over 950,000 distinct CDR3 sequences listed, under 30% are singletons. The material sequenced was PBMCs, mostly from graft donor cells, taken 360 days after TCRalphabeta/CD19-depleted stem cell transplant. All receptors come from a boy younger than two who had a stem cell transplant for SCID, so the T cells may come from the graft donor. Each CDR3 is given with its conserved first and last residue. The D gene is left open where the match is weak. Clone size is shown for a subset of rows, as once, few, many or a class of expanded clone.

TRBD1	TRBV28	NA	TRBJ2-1	CASSPTGTYNEQFF	TGTGCCAGCAGCCCGACAGGGACCTACAATGAGCAGTTCTTC
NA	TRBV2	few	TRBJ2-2	CASSDTHVRNTGELFF	TGTGCCAGCAGCGACACACACGTTAGAAACACCGGGGAGCTGTTTTTT
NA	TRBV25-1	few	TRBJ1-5	CASSGRQGKVGGNQPQHF	TGTGCCAGCAGTGGTAGGCAGGGTAAGGTTGGGGGCAATCAGCCCCAGCATTTT
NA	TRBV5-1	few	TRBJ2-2	CASSLESRSNTGELFF	TGCGCCAGCAGCTTGGAATCACGTTCGAACACCGGGGAGCTGTTTTTT
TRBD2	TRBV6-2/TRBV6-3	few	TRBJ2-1	CASSYGGGVYNEQFF	TGTGCCAGCAGTTACGGTGGGGGGGTCTACAATGAGCAGTTCTTC
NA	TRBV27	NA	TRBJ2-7	CASSFLPGVAYEQYF	TGTGCCAGCAGTTTTCTCCCCGGGGTCGCCTACGAGCAGTACTTC
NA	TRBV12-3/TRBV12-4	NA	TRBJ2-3	CASSPGGVDTQYF	TGTGCCAGCAGCCCGGGCGGAGTCGATACGCAGTATTTT
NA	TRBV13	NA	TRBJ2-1	CASSVARDEQFF	TGTGCCAGCAGTGTAGCAAGGGATGAGCAGTTCTTC
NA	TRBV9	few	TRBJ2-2	CASRPILDTGELFF	TGTGCCAGCCGCCCGATCTTGGACACCGGGGAGCTGTTTTTT
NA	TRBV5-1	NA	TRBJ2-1	CASSLEGFAYNEQFF	TGCGCCAGCAGCTTAGAGGGATTCGCCTACAATGAGCAGTTCTTC
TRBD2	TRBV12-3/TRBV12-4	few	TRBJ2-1	CASSLGELAGGYNEQFF	TGTGCCAGCAGTTTAGGGGAACTAGCGGGGGGGTACAATGAGCAGTTCTTC
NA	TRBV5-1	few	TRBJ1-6	CASSLDGASNSPLHF	TGCGCCAGCAGCTTGGACGGGGCCAGTAATTCACCCCTCCACTTT
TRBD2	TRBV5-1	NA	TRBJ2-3	CASTRGLAGKVLGTQYF	TGCGCCAGCACCCGTGGACTAGCGGGTAAGGTGCTCGGTACGCAGTATTTT
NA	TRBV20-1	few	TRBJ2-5	CSAREGSKGETQYF	TGCAGTGCTAGAGAGGGCAGCAAGGGAGAGACCCAGTACTTC
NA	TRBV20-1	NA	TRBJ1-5	CSAGGGAGSNQPQHF	TGCAGTGCTGGGGGGGGGGCTGGTAGCAATCAGCCCCAGCATTTT
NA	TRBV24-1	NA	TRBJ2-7	CATSEGSGRKYF	TGTGCCACCAGTGAAGGGTCAGGGAGAAAGTACTTC
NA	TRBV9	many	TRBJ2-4	CASSVGLAKNIQYF	TGTGCCAGCAGCGTAGGGCTAGCCAAAAACATTCAGTACTTC
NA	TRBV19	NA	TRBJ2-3	CACSFGRSEDTQYF	TGTGCCTGTAGTTTCGGACGGTCCGAGGATACGCAGTATTTT
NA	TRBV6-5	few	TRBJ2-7	CASRLLDRISSYEQYF	TGTGCCAGCAGATTACTAGACAGGATCAGCTCCTACGAGCAGTACTTC
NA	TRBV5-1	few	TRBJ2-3	CASSSSGGLALDTQYF	TGCGCCAGCAGCTCCTCAGGTGGACTCGCCTTGGATACGCAGTATTTT
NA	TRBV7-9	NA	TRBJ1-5	CASSLDRDNQPQHF	TGTGCCAGCAGCTTGGATAGGGACAATCAGCCCCAGCATTTT
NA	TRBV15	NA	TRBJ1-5	CATSRDKWGDSNQPQHF	TGTGCCACCAGCAGAGATAAGTGGGGGGATAGCAATCAGCCCCAGCATTTT
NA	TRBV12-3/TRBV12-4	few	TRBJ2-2	CASSLSATGELFF	TGTGCCAGCAGTCTTAGCGCCACCGGGGAGCTGTTTTTT
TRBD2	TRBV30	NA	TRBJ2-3	CAWSVLAGGTTQYF	TGTGCCTGGAGTGTACTAGCGGGGGGAACTACGCAGTATTTT
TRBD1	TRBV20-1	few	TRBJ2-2	CSARGTGPGELFF	TGCAGTGCTAGAGGGACAGGGCCCGGGGAGCTGTTTTTT
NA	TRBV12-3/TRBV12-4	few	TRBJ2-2	CASSLDRGGRTGELFF	TGTGCCAGCAGTTTAGACAGGGGAGGACGAACCGGGGAGCTGTTTTTT
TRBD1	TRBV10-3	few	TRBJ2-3	CAIKGAHRADTQYF	TGTGCCATCAAGGGGGCACACAGGGCAGATACGCAGTATTTT
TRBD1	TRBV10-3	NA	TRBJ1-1	CAVGDGQGEGVNTEAFF	TGTGCCGTCGGGGACGGACAGGGAGAAGGCGTGAACACTGAAGCTTTCTTT
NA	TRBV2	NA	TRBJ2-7	CASSPRPEGYEQYF	TGTGCCAGCAGTCCCCGACCTGAGGGCTACGAGCAGTACTTC
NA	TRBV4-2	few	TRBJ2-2	CASSQAGALDTGELFF	TGTGCCAGCAGCCAAGCCGGGGCGCTGGACACCGGGGAGCTGTTTTTT
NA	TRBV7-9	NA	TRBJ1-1	CASSSEGPTEAFF	TGTGCCAGCAGCTCAGAGGGGCCCACTGAAGCTTTCTTT
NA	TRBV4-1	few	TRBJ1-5	CASSQETSGSNQPQHF	TGCGCCAGCAGCCAAGAGACATCAGGTAGCAATCAGCCCCAGCATTTT
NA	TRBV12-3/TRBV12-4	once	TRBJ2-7	CASSQSGTKSYEQYF	TGTGCCAGCAGTCAATCCGGGACAAAGTCCTACGAGCAGTACTTC
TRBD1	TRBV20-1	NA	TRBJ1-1	CSARVGTDRNTEAFF	TGCAGTGCTAGAGTGGGGACAGATAGGAACACTGAAGCTTTCTTT
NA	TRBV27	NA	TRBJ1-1	CASSHRGLEFF	TGTGCCAGCAGTCACCGGGGACTTGAATTCTTT
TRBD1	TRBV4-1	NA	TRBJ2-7	CASSIGTGGYYEQYF	TGCGCCAGCAGCATCGGGACAGGAGGCTACTACGAGCAGTACTTC
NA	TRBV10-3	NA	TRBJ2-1	CAISETVSYNEQFF	TGTGCCATCAGTGAGACAGTCTCCTACAATGAGCAGTTCTTC
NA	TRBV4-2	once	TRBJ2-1	CASSPGFGAGSYNEQFF	TGTGCCAGCAGCCCCGGCTTTGGTGCGGGGTCCTACAATGAGCAGTTCTTC
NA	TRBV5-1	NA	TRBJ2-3	CASSPGGGGLDTQYF	TGCGCCAGCAGCCCCGGGGGAGGGGGCCTAGATACGCAGTATTTT
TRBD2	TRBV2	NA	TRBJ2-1	CASSERPRGVSNEQFF	TGTGCCAGCAGTGAACGACCCCGGGGGGTGAGCAATGAGCAGTTCTTC
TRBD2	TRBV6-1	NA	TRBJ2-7	CASSLTRGGYEQYF	TGTGCCAGCAGCCTAACACGGGGGGGCTACGAGCAGTACTTC
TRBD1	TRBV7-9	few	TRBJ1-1	CASSLRGRTGGTEAFF	TGTGCCAGCAGCTTAAGGGGCCGGACAGGAGGGACTGAAGCTTTCTTT
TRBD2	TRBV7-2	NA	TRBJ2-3	CASSFSPAGGAQYF	TGTGCCAGCAGCTTTTCCCCGGCGGGGGGGGCGCAGTATTTT
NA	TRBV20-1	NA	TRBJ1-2	CSARLGGYGYTF	TGCAGTGCTAGGCTGGGAGGGTATGGCTACACCTTC
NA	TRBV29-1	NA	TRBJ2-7	CSAGPTNYEQYF	TGCAGCGCCGGACCTACAAACTACGAGCAGTACTTC